The entry below describes one T cell receptor (beta chain). Its antigen is not known. The entry originates in a study of T cell responses to AZD1222 COVID-19 vaccine. The table came from immunoSEQ multiplex PCR; TCRdb's copy has only in-frame clones and leaves some out. Found here are about 84,000 clones, around 85% of them singletons; the top ten hold approximately 10%. The CDR3 sequence is 14 residues long. CDR1 and CDR2 (germline): LGHDT, YNNKEL (reference sequence). The germline V and J ends were trimmed by 1 base and 2 bases, with 6 bases remaining between them. Study outcomes and limitations: Following two doses of AZD1222, Spike-specific TCR breadth and depth rose. Reports say nearly half of spike-specific TCRs go after unmutated variant regions. Repertoires were obtained solely post-peak T cell response. Among vaccine-associated CD4 TCRs, coverage spanned spike, with dominance at 160-218 and 743-854.

The receptor's source is an adult who received the AZD1222 COVID-19 vaccine. The sample was peripheral blood, taken 28 days after the second AZD1222 dose. This sequence joins TRBV3-1 (or the pseudogene TRBV3-2) and TRBJ1-5; D ambiguous. Here the CDR3 reads CASSQGPGNQPQHF. CDR3 coding DNA: TGTGCCAGCAGCCAAGGACCGGGCAATCAGCCCCAGCATTTT.